This TCR beta chain was recorded in a study of blood T cell repertoires in COVID-19. The repertoire was sequenced with immunoSEQ multiplex PCR; TCRdb's copy has only in-frame clones and lacks some. The sample records around 120,000 clones, about 79% being singletons. Sequencing was carried out using peripheral blood. The TCR was taken from a man aged 70 or older with acute or convalescent COVID-19.

The CDR3 spells CASSKGQENTEAFF. DNA of the CDR3: TGTGCCAGCAGCAAAGGACAGGAGAACACTGAAGCTTTCTTT. The V call is TRBV7-9, the J call TRBJ1-1, with 7 bases aligning to TRBD1. The CDR3 spans 14 residues. Germline CDR1 and CDR2: SEHNR and FQNEAQ (reference sequence). After removal of 5 bases from V and 1 base from J, the junction contained 4 bases not matched to a gene.